Listed below are T cell receptor beta chains from one sample, sequenced in a study of vaccination and CD4 T cells after COVID-19. TCRdb reprocessed the PCR reads with MiXCR, giving one entry per CDR3 protein. The sample has about 8,400 distinct CDR3 sequences, roughly 40% seen once. Their antigens are not known. Material for sequencing was CD4+ T cells from blood, cultured in vitro. All receptors come from a human donor in good health. The CDR3 runs from the conserved cysteine through the conserved F or W. Each record gives: CDR3 DNA, CDR3 protein, clone size, V gene, J gene, D gene. A D gene is named only where the DNA matches it firmly. Clone size appears in some rows only: once, few, many, or a class for an expanded clone.

TGTGCCAGCAGGGGGCAAGGGAAGGAGACCCAGTACTTC	CASRGQGKETQYF	.	TRBV6-1	TRBJ2-5	.
TGTGCCAGCAGCCCCCGGGCAGGGTCTAACTATGGCTACACCTTC	CASSPRAGSNYGYTF	few	TRBV7-6	TRBJ1-2	.
TGTGCCAGCAGCTTGGCTCTAGCGGGACAAGGACAGACCCAGTACTTC	CASSLALAGQGQTQYF	few	TRBV5-4	TRBJ2-5	TRBD2
TGTGCCAGCAGTTACGGCAGAACGAACACTGAAGCTTTCTTT	CASSYGRTNTEAFF	.	TRBV6-5	TRBJ1-1	.
TGTGCCAGCAGTTTGAACTACGAGCAGTACTTC	CASSLNYEQYF	few	TRBV28	TRBJ2-7	.
TGTGCCAGTCTGCTCCAGAACACCTACGAGCAGTACTTC	CASLLQNTYEQYF	few	TRBV2	TRBJ2-7	.
TGTGCCAGCAGCTTAGGGGGTTCCGGCTACACCTTC	CASSLGGSGYTF	.	TRBV11-2	TRBJ1-2	.
TGTGCCAGTAGAACTACAGGGCAAGCTTTCTTT	CASRTTGQAFF	few	TRBV19	TRBJ1-1	.
TGTGCCAGCAGCGCTGGACAGGGGAGAAATCAGCCCCAGCATTTT	CASSAGQGRNQPQHF	.	TRBV7-9	TRBJ1-5	TRBD1
TGCAGTGCTAGTCGGGGTGCGGGCAAGCCCCAGCATTTT	CSASRGAGKPQHF	few	TRBV20-1	TRBJ1-5	.
TGCGCCAGCAGCCCTGGAGCACCTCGCACTGAAGCTTTCTTT	CASSPGAPRTEAFF	few	TRBV5-1	TRBJ1-1	.
TGCAGTGCTAGAGATATTCGAACAGCCTCGGATACGCAGTATTTT	CSARDIRTASDTQYF	.	TRBV20-1	TRBJ2-3	.
TGCAGCGTTGAAGCAGGCTTGAACACTGAAGCTTTCTTT	CSVEAGLNTEAFF	.	TRBV29-1	TRBJ1-1	.
TGTGCCAGCAGCGGGAGGGGAAACACAGATACGCAGTATTTT	CASSGRGNTDTQYF	few	TRBV7-9	TRBJ2-3	TRBD2
TGCAGCGTTCAGGGAATGAGCAATCAGCCCCAGCATTTT	CSVQGMSNQPQHF	.	TRBV29-1	TRBJ1-5	.
TGTGCCAGCACCGGCGGGACCGCGGGAGAGACCCAGTACTTC	CASTGGTAGETQYF	few	TRBV7-9	TRBJ2-5	.
TGTGCCAGCAGCAATACAGGGGGCGCTGCCTATGGCTACACCTTC	CASSNTGGAAYGYTF	.	TRBV11-2	TRBJ1-2	TRBD1
TGTGCCAGCAGCTTAGGAGCGGGAGTGGGCGCAGATACGCAGTATTTT	CASSLGAGVGADTQYF	.	TRBV7-2	TRBJ2-3	TRBD2
TGCAGTGCTGGACACAGGGGGCGCGGTGAGACCCAGTACTTC	CSAGHRGRGETQYF	few	TRBV20-1	TRBJ2-5	TRBD1
TGCAGTGCTATGGAGCCGGGACTAGCGGGGTTAGACGAGCAGTACTTC	CSAMEPGLAGLDEQYF	.	TRBV20-1	TRBJ2-7	TRBD2
TGTGCCAGCAGTGAAAGGAGACTAGCAGGTGATACGCAGTATTTT	CASSERRLAGDTQYF	.	TRBV6-1	TRBJ2-3	TRBD2
TGTGCCAGTAGTAGCGGTGAGGGTACGCAGTATTTT	CASSSGEGTQYF	.	TRBV19	TRBJ2-3	.
TGTGCCAGTAGTATACTGGGGGGACCTAATCAGCCCCAGCATTTT	CASSILGGPNQPQHF	.	TRBV19	TRBJ1-5	.
TGTGCCAGCAGCCTCCGTCGCGGGGGGGTCAAAAATGAGCAGTTCTTC	CASSLRRGGVKNEQFF	.	TRBV7-8	TRBJ2-1	TRBD2
TGTGCCAGCTCAGAAAGTCAAGAGACCCAGTACTTC	CASSESQETQYF	.	TRBV28	TRBJ2-5	.
TGCAGTGCTAGAGATAGGACCCCGGGTCCCCGCAATCAGCCCCAGCATTTT	CSARDRTPGPRNQPQHF	few	TRBV20-1	TRBJ1-5	.
TGCAGTGCTAGGACTAGCGGGAGTCCCGAGCAGTACTTC	CSARTSGSPEQYF	.	TRBV20-1	TRBJ2-7	TRBD2
TGCAGTGCTAGGGAAGACAGGGGGCTTATCAACTATGGCTACACCTTC	CSAREDRGLINYGYTF	.	TRBV20-1	TRBJ1-2	TRBD1
TGTGCCACGACAGGGGGCGCCCGAAGCTATGGCTACACCTTC	CATTGGARSYGYTF	.	TRBV2	TRBJ1-2	TRBD1
TGTGCCAGCAGCTTAGATGATGTGGGGCCGGGCTACACCTTC	CASSLDDVGPGYTF	.	TRBV7-9	TRBJ1-2	.
TGTGCCAGCAGTTTAGATAACAGGGCCAATTCACCCCTCCACTTT	CASSLDNRANSPLHF	.	TRBV28	TRBJ1-6	.
TGTGCCAGCTCACCTCCCGGTAAGGGGCGATACTATGGCTACACCTTC	CASSPPGKGRYYGYTF	once	TRBV18	TRBJ1-2	.
TGTGCCAGTAGTGTCCAGGACAGGGTTACAGATACGCAGTATTTT	CASSVQDRVTDTQYF	few	TRBV19	TRBJ2-3	TRBD1
TGTGCCAGCAGCCGACGGGCAGGTTTCTACGAGCAGTACTTC	CASSRRAGFYEQYF	.	TRBV7-9	TRBJ2-7	.
TGCAGTGCTAGAGTAGGTAGCGGGAGTAACTACAATGAGCAGTTCTTC	CSARVGSGSNYNEQFF	few	TRBV20-1	TRBJ2-1	TRBD2
TGTGCCACCAGTGATCGACAGGGGGTAAACACAGATACGCAGTATTTT	CATSDRQGVNTDTQYF	.	TRBV24-1	TRBJ2-3	TRBD1
TGTGCCAGCAGGGCATATACAGGGGGCTACGAGCAGTACTTC	CASRAYTGGYEQYF	.	TRBV6-8	TRBJ2-7	TRBD1
TGTGCCAGCAGCCCGTGGGGAATGCTTTCAGATACGCAGTATTTT	CASSPWGMLSDTQYF	few	TRBV28	TRBJ2-3	.
TGTGCCAGCACCATTAGACAGGGGTTGAACTATGGCTACACCTTC	CASTIRQGLNYGYTF	few	TRBV6-1	TRBJ1-2	TRBD1
TGTGCCAGCAGCAGACTAGCGGCTGGGCCAGATACGCAGTATTTT	CASSRLAAGPDTQYF	.	TRBV2	TRBJ2-3	TRBD2
TGCAGTGCTAGAGACACAGGGGTTATTCAGCCCCAGCATTTT	CSARDTGVIQPQHF	.	TRBV20-1	TRBJ1-5	TRBD1
TGTGCCAGCAGGCCCCGTGAGGGGGGATCTACCGGGGAGCTGTTTTTT	CASRPREGGSTGELFF	.	TRBV6-1	TRBJ2-2	.
TGTGCCAGTAGGTTTAGCAATCAGCCCCAGCATTTT	CASRFSNQPQHF	.	TRBV19	TRBJ1-5	.
TGTGCCAGCAGTTTACGACCGGGACCCACTTCCTACGAGCAGTACTTC	CASSLRPGPTSYEQYF	few	TRBV27	TRBJ2-7	.
TGTGCCAGCAGCTTAGCGGGGTTGGTGCAAGAGACCCAGTACTTC	CASSLAGLVQETQYF	few	TRBV7-8	TRBJ2-5	.
TGCAGTGCTAGAGCGCAAGGGGGGGCAGGGCAACAGCCCCAGCATTTT	CSARAQGGAGQQPQHF	few	TRBV20-1	TRBJ1-5	.
TGTGCCTGGAGTGACACCAATCAGCCCCAGCATTTT	CAWSDTNQPQHF	few	TRBV30	TRBJ1-5	.
TGTGCCAGCAGACAACTTGGGCCTCAAAAGCAGTACGAGCAGTACTTC	CASRQLGPQKQYEQYF	few	TRBV6-2/TRBV6-3	TRBJ2-7	.
TGCAGTGCTAGGGAGAATGAGCAGTTCTTC	CSARENEQFF	.	TRBV20-1	TRBJ2-1	.
TGCAGTGCGCGGACAGGGGGCGAGTGGCAGCCCCAGCATTTT	CSARTGGEWQPQHF	few	TRBV20-1	TRBJ1-5	TRBD1
TGCAGTGCTAGAGTCACTTTCAGAGAAGGAGAGACTGAAGCTTTCTTT	CSARVTFREGETEAFF	.	TRBV20-1	TRBJ1-1	.
TGCAGTGCTAGAGATCTCGCAGGGGGGAGTGAAAAACTGTTTTTT	CSARDLAGGSEKLFF	.	TRBV20-1	TRBJ1-4	TRBD1
TGTGCCAGCAGCCCGAAGATCCGAGCCGGAAACACCATATATTTT	CASSPKIRAGNTIYF	.	TRBV7-9	TRBJ1-3	.
TGTGCCAGCAGTCGGGGGACAGGGTCGATCTACGAGCAGTACTTC	CASSRGTGSIYEQYF	.	TRBV2	TRBJ2-7	TRBD1
TGTGCCAGCAGCGGGGGACCGAGAACCTACGAGCAGTACTTC	CASSGGPRTYEQYF	.	TRBV7-9	TRBJ2-7	.
TGTGCCAGCAGCCAAGATCTAGGCGGGAGCGACGAGCAGTACTTC	CASSQDLGGSDEQYF	.	TRBV4-2	TRBJ2-7	TRBD2
TGCAGTGCTAGAAGGGTTTCGGGAGGGGAGAACACCGGGGAGCTGTTTTTT	CSARRVSGGENTGELFF	.	TRBV20-1	TRBJ2-2	TRBD2
TGTGCCAGTAGTTTGGGATACACAGATACGCAGTATTTT	CASSLGYTDTQYF	.	TRBV19	TRBJ2-3	.
TGCAGTGCTAGCATGGGGGACTTGGATCAGCCCCAGCATTTT	CSASMGDLDQPQHF	.	TRBV20-1	TRBJ1-5	.